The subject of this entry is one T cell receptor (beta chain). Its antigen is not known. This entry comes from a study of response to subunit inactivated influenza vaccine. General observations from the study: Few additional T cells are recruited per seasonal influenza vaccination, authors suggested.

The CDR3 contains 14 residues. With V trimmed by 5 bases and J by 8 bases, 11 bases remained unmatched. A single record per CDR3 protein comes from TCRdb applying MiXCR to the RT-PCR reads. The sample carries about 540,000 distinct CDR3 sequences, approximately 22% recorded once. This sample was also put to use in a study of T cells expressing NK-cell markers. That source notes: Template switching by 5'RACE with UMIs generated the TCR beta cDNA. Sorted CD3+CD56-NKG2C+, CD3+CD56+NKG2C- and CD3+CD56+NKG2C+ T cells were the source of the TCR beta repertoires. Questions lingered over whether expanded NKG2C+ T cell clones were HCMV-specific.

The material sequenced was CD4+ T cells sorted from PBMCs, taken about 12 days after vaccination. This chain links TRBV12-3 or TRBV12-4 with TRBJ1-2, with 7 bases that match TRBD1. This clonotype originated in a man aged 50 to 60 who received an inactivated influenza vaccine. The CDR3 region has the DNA TGTGCCAGCAGTATCCACAGGGGAGGGAGAGGCTACACCTTC. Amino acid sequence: CASSIHRGGRGYTF.